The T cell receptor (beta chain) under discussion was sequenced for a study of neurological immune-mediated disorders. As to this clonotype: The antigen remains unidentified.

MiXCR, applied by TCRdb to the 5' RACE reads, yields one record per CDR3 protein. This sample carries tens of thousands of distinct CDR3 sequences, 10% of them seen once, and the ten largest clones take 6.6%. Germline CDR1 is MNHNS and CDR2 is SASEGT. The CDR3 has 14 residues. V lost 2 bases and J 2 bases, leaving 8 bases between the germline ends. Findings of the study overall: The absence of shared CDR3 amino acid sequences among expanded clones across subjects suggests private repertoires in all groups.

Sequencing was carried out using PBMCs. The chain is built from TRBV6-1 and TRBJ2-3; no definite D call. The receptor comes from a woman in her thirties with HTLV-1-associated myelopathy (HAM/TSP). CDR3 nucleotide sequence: TGTGCCAGCAGTGAACGGGCCTACACAGATACGCAGTATTTT. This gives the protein CASSERAYTDTQYF.